One TCR beta chain is described in this entry. This clonotype showed up just a few times. Which antigen it targets is not known. No per-base quality is available; no much larger clone lies one base away. Library generation was performed with RACE. TCRdb lists the instrument as NextSeq 500. During library preparation, unique molecular identifiers were attached to individual cDNA molecules so that TCRs could be counted in a quantitative, reproducible way. Both TCR alpha and TCR beta chains were sequenced from each blood RNA sample. Per the authors' processing: Samples had a median of about 96,000 TCRs, with a range from roughly 23,224 to 700,000. The Decombinator software suite was used to annotate V, J and CDR3 in the TCR reads. Every sample was subsampled to the same number of TCRs (28,000) for the PS versus PT1 abundance plots. Expanded TCRs were defined as absent before sensitization and observed at least eight times at the 2-week time point. The public reads were reanalyzed by TCRdb: fastp trimming at Q25, MiXCR alignment, in-frame beta chains only. When rows share a CDR3 protein, they turn into one entry using the most common DNA and genes. It is TCRdb's table, rather than the study itself, that gives the V and J calls and clone size. Within this sample are some 84,000 distinct CDR3 sequences, with 6.5% to 10% of them counted one time only. The top ten hold 2.5% to 3% of the sample.

These data are taken from a study of human T cells and chemical hapten exposure (dated by TCRdb to about 2021). Some background on the complete study: For sensitization, 2% DPC in acetone was applied to a roughly 2 cm by roughly 2 cm area of upper inner arm skin. Most of the patients in the cohort were female, and the cohort covered alopecia areata with under or over 50% scalp involvement, alopecia totalis and alopecia universalis. Patch tests used Finn chambers with 0.01% DPC on the upper back, scored after 6 days by International Contact Dermatitis Research Group standards. Peripheral blood TCR repertoire changes were tracked in vivo in alopecia patients during primary and secondary sensitization to the hapten diphenylcyclopropenone (DPC). Weekly therapeutic DPC doses were additionally applied to the scalp of patients throughout the approximately 24-week study period. Blood for TCR sequencing was provided by twenty-nine alopecia patients at one to four time points (pre-sensitization, 2, 6 and 24 weeks). Blood samples were taken from patients before sensitization (week 0) and then at 2, 6 and about 24 weeks after DPC sensitization. The libraries were sequenced as a pool, and the TCR yield per sample differed mostly because of small variations in library volumes within the pool. Paper-wide results and their limitations: Compared with pre-sensitization or healthy control sets, expanded TCRs formed significantly more large CDR3 similarity clusters, which is consistent with antigen-driven responses. DPC sensitization did not change the number of TCRs with a frequency above 1 in 1000, and there was no evidence of changes in global repertoire structure. Repeated subsampling changed both the strength of the expansion versus patch-test correlation and the threshold at which that correlation became significant. A positive correlation was found between the number of PT1 expanded TCRs and patch test score, with significance reached at thresholds 8, 16 and 32 but not 4. All patients had alopecia, a presumed autoimmune disease, so their immune response might differ from that of healthy individuals.

According to the study, the label for this sample's time point signals: pre-sensitization, week 0. The treatment or condition label corresponds to: therapeutic diphenylcyclopropenone sensitization with weekly scalp DPC. Blood at each patch-test visit was drawn before the patch test was applied. To be eligible, patients had to be aged 18 to 70, diagnosed with alopecia and judged suitable for DPC therapy, while pregnant patients were excluded. Total RNA was extracted from unfractionated whole blood collected in Tempus Blood RNA tubes. At the junction V is shortened by 5 bases and J by 7 bases; bases outside the gene matches: 3. The CDR3 contains 13 residues, cysteine and phenylalanine counted. Only the CDR3 DNA stays, 39 bases, in frame from base 1.

Sample: whole blood, taken in connection with sensitization to the hapten diphenylcyclopropenone (DPC). The receptor was derived from a man aged 35-49 years with alopecia areata. Some clones in this sample may be carry-over from other donors' samples. The chain is assembled from TRBV12-3 or TRBV12-4 and TRBJ1-4, and TRBD1 aligns with 8 junction nucleotides. The CDR3 sequence is CASSGGTGEKLFF. The nucleotide sequence is TGTGCCAGCAGTGGGGGGACAGGTGAAAAACTGTTTTTT.